At least ten counts were recorded for the clone carrying this TCR beta chain. Its target is not known. The sample originates from a study of T cells after yellow fever vaccination. Overall study findings and caveats: CD4 and CD8 compartments shared a small share of clonotypes, likely from convergent recombination. Abundant clonotypes from the bulk population could have been carried over as contaminants into FACS-sorted repertoires. Re-detected after boosting: most primary clones, 96% of CD4 and roughly 88% of CD8.

Generation of TCR cDNA used 5'RACE template switching (which added a universal primer site and UMIs). TCRdb processed the 5' RACE reads anew with MiXCR; each CDR3 protein has one entry. The table lists some 150,000 distinct CDR3 sequences, approximately 6.6% of them singletons, with more than 0.6% in the top ten. J lost 0 bases, V lost 5 bases, and 6 bases had no gene match. CDR1 is MNHNS, CDR2 SASEGT, per germline. This CDR3 is 15 amino acids long. This clonotype was obtained from a man aged 30-40 years who received the YFV17D yellow fever vaccine. Sequencing used CD4+ T cells sorted from PBMCs, obtained 10 days after the yellow fever booster vaccination. This rearrangement joins TRBV6-1 to TRBJ1-1; 7 bases map to TRBD1. The CDR3 is CASSKTGPMNTEAFF. CDR3 nucleotides: TGTGCCAGCAGTAAGACAGGGCCTATGAACACTGAAGCTTTCTTT.